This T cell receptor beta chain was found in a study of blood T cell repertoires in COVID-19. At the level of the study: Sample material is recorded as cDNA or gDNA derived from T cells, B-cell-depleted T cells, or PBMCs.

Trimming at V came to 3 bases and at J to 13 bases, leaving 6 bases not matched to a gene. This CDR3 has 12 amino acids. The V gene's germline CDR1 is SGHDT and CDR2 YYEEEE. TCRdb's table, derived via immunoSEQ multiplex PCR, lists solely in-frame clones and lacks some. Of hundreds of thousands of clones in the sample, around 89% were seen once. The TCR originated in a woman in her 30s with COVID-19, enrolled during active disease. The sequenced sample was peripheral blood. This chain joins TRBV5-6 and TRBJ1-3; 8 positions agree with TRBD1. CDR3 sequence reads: CASSSRDRQIYF. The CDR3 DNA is TGTGCCAGCAGCTCCCGGGACAGGCAGATATATTTT.